Shown below are 26 T cell receptor beta chains from a single sample sequenced in a study of blood T cells in healthy people across ages. Then a second PCR, running about 7 to 11 cycles, was carried out with a sample-barcoded 5' primer and a J-beta primer mix. TCRdb processed the 5' RACE reads anew with MiXCR; each CDR3 protein has one entry. The table records 1.4 million or so distinct CDR3 sequences, roughly 43% of them present only once. The sample was blood. The source of these receptors is a woman aged 18-29 years in good health.

A few counts support this clonotype. The CDR3 spells CASYHDPRETQYF. The CDR3 nucleotides are TGTGCCAGCTATCACGATCCCCGGGAGACCCAGTACTTC. V and J are TRBV28 and TRBJ2-5; D ambiguous. The germline gives CDR1 MDHEN, CDR2 SYDVKM. V was clipped by 8 bases and J by 5 bases, with 15 bases between them. The CDR3 is 13 amino acids.

This clonotype was seen a few times. The genes are TRBV28 and TRBJ1-4; 8 nucleotides agree with TRBD1. The CDR3 has 16 residues. Trimming at V came to 2 bases and at J to 8 bases, leaving 10 bases not matched to a gene. Germline CDR1 reads MDHEN; CDR2 reads SYDVKM. The CDR3 sequence is CASSLGDRRRGEKLFF. CDR3 nucleotides: TGTGCCAGCAGTTTAGGGGACAGGAGAAGAGGGGAAAAACTGTTTTTT.

The chain combines TRBV20-1 with TRBJ2-1; 8 bases fit TRBD2. The CDR3 is 18 amino acids. Per the germline V gene, CDR1 is DFQATT and CDR2 is SNEGSKA (reference sequence). Trimming cost V 1 base and J 4 bases; bases outside gene matches: 15. CDR3 sequence: CSARVRAGGSGVYNEQFF. The CDR3 bases are TGCAGTGCTAGAGTGCGTGCGGGGGGCAGTGGGGTATACAATGAGCAGTTCTTC.

This clonotype has just a few counts. The chain combines TRBV9 with TRBJ1-2; D not certain. CDR1 and CDR2 from the germline V gene are SGDLS and YYNGEE. This CDR3 contains 12 residues. Trimming removed 3 bases at V and 8 bases at J, with 11 bases between. CDR3 protein: CASSAAGSGYTF. DNA for the CDR3: TGTGCCAGCAGCGCAGCTGGATCCGGCTACACCTTC. Filled out from reference TRBV9 and TRBJ1-2, the complete variable domain reads DSGVTQTPKHLITATGQRVTLRCSPRSGDLSVYWYQQSLDQGLQFLIQYYNGEERAKGNILERFSAQQFPDLHSELNLSSLELGDSALYFCASSAAGSGYTFGSGTRLTVV.

This clonotype was seen more than once but under ten times. The chain links TRBV7-9 to TRBJ1-2; D gene ambiguous. CDR1 is SEHNR, CDR2 FQNEAQ, per germline (reference sequence). This CDR3 comprises 14 residues. Trimming shortened V by 5 bases and J by 0 bases, and 10 bases separated the two germline ends. The CDR3: CASSALGTNYGYTF. The CDR3 DNA reads as TGTGCCAGCAGCGCATTGGGGACTAACTATGGCTACACCTTC.

This chain uses TRBV20-1 with TRBJ2-3; 7 bases align to TRBD2. The CDR3 sequence is 15 residues long. Germline CDR1 and CDR2: DFQATT and SNEGSKA (reference sequence). Trimming cost V 3 bases and J 5 bases; bases outside gene matches: 11. For the CDR3, the DNA is TGCAGTGCTAGTCTCCGTGCGGGAGTGGTAGATACGCAGTATTTT. Its protein product is CSASLRAGVVDTQYF.

This chain joins TRBV20-1 and TRBJ1-6, with unresolved D. The CDR3 sequence is 13 residues long. V dropped 4 bases and J dropped 8 bases, with 12 bases sitting between them. Looked up from germline, CDR1 is DFQATT and CDR2 is SNEGSKA (reference sequence). CDR3 DNA sequence: TGCAGTGCTATTACGACGTTAGATTCACCCCTCCACTTT. This encodes CSAITTLDSPLHF.

For this clonotype: A read error is likely, as this CDR3 ends without the conserved phenylalanine or tryptophan. This rearrangement joins TRBV29-1 to TRBJ1-2; D gene unclear. Trimming pared 4 bases from V and 4 bases from J, leaving 10 bases between. CDR3 length: 12 residues. The germline V gene encodes CDR1 SQVTM and CDR2 ANQGSEA. This chain's CDR3 is CSVGDGGYGYTL. The CDR3, as DNA: TGCAGCGTTGGCGACGGAGGCTATGGCTACACCTTA.

This clonotype came up once. Possible read error: a much larger clone is one base away. This chain links TRBV7-2 with TRBJ2-3, with TRBD2 matching 7 bases. V gave up 5 bases and J gave up 2 bases; unmatched junction bases: 4. Germline CDR1 reads SGHTA; CDR2 reads FQGNSA. The length of the CDR3 is 14 residues. CDR3 sequence reads: CTSSPGTNTDTQYF. CDR3 bases: TGTACCAGCAGCCCCGGGACTAACACAGATACGCAGTATTTT. The complete variable domain, with remaining parts taken from reference TRBV7-2 and TRBJ2-3, reads GAGVSQSPSNKVTEKGKDVELRCDPISGHTALYWYRQSLGQGLEFLIYFQGNSAPDKSGLPSDRFSAERTGGSVSTLTIQRTQQEDSAVYLCTSSPGTNTDTQYFGPGTRLTVL.

Turning to this clonotype: One junction end disagrees with the germline gene, perhaps due to a read error. This chain connects TRBV7-8 to TRBJ2-1; no firm D call. Germline V CDR1 and CDR2: SGHVS, FQNEAQ. The CDR3 is made up of 14 amino acids. CDR3 nucleotides: TGTGCCAGCAGCTTAGCCTCTCGCGTCAATGAGCGGTTCTTC. This gives the protein CASSLASRVNERFF.

This clonotype was observed a few times. The chain joins TRBV27 to TRBJ2-3; TRBD2 matches at 10 bases. The V gene's germline CDR1 is MNHEY and CDR2 SMNVEV (reference sequence). This CDR3 has 15 residues. Trimming removed 6 bases from V and 3 bases from J; junction bases left unmatched: 6. The CDR3 DNA reads as TGTGCCAGCAGCCCTAGCGGGAGTCGGACAGATACGCAGTATTTT. Residues: CASSPSGSRTDTQYF.

This clonotype was counted only a few times. The chain carries TRBV7-9 and TRBJ2-1; 10 positions agree with TRBD2. Germline-derived CDR1 and CDR2 are SEHNR and FQNEAQ (reference sequence). With V trimmed by 6 bases and J by 10 bases, 6 bases remained unmatched. The CDR3 spans 13 residues. CDR3 sequence reads: CASRSSGGDEQFF. CDR3 bases: TGTGCCAGCAGGTCTAGCGGGGGCGACGAGCAGTTCTTC.

The V call is TRBV20-1, the J call TRBJ2-5; 14 bases are a match to TRBD2. Germline loops: CDR1 DFQATT, CDR2 SNEGSKA (reference sequence). CDR3 size: 17 residues. Germline trimming cut 6 bases from V and 11 bases from J; bases unmatched to any gene: 20. The CDR3 protein is CSATGTSGGIRYNEQYF. The CDR3 DNA reads TGCAGTGCCACCGGGACTAGCGGGGGTATACGCTACAATGAGCAGTACTTC.

The chain links TRBV27 to TRBJ2-7; unclear D gene. Germline CDR1 MNHEY, CDR2 SMNVEV (reference sequence). The V end lost 0 bases, the J end lost 1 base, and 13 bases lay between the germline ends. The CDR3 spans 16 residues. The CDR3 DNA reads TGTGCCAGCAGTTTATCGGGCAGAAGGGTATCCTACGAGCAGTACTTC. Protein: CASSLSGRRVSYEQYF.

The chain is built from TRBV2 and TRBJ2-5; 12 bases are shared with TRBD2. Losses at the gene ends were 7 bases for V and 0 bases for J; bases not matched to a gene: 3. From germline, CDR1 is SNHLY and CDR2 FYNNEI. The CDR3 covers 15 residues. This CDR3 is CASTGLAGNQETQYF. The CDR3 DNA is TGTGCCAGCACTGGACTAGCGGGGAACCAAGAGACCCAGTACTTC.

This clonotype was recorded at least ten times. This sequence joins TRBV5-1 and TRBJ2-1; D may be TRBD2 (5 bases). This CDR3 has 13 amino acids. Trimming left V 4 bases short and J 5 bases short, with 10 bases between. Per germline, CDR1 SGHRS and CDR2 YFSETQ. The CDR3 coding sequence is TGCGCCAGCAGCGGTACGGGGAACAATGAGCAGTTCTTC. Encoded protein: CASSGTGNNEQFF. Full variable domain (outside the CDR3, taken from reference TRBV5-1 and TRBJ2-1): KAGVTQTPRYLIKTRGQQVTLSCSPISGHRSVSWYQQTPGQGLQFLFEYFSETQRNKGNFPGRFSGRQFSNSRSEMNVSTLELGDSALYLCASSGTGNNEQFFGPGTRLTVL.

This clonotype was detected a few times. The J gene is TRBJ2-3, the V gene TRBV7-9; TRBD1 matches 7 bases. The CDR3 totals 17 residues. Germline V CDR1 and CDR2: SEHNR, FQNEAQ (reference sequence). V lost 5 bases, J lost 6 bases, and 17 bases stayed unmatched. The CDR3 DNA sequence: TGTGCCAGCAGCACTCACGCCGGGACAGTCATTGGGGATACGCAGTATTTT. Protein product: CASSTHAGTVIGDTQYF.

With regard to this clonotype: An end of the junction does not agree with germline; a read error may underlie this. CDR3 nucleotide sequence: TGTGCCAGCAGCCCCGTGACAGGGAACAATGAAGCTTTCTTT. It translates to CASSPVTGNNEAFF. The chain joins TRBV4-2 to TRBJ1-1; 7 bases line up with TRBD1. CDR3 length: 14 residues. Germline CDR1 reads LGHNA; CDR2 reads YNFKEQ.

This clonotype turned up a few times. This chain links TRBV20-1 with TRBJ2-1; D not resolved. Trimming cost V 6 bases and J 5 bases, with 5 bases left between them. The CDR3 has 10 residues. Looked up from germline, CDR1 is DFQATT and CDR2 is SNEGSKA (reference sequence). CDR3 in DNA: TGCAGTGCGGTAGACAATGAGCAGTTCTTC. It yields the protein CSAVDNEQFF.

The V and J genes are TRBV6-5 and TRBJ2-4; 7 bases match TRBD2. This CDR3 region has 16 residues. After removal of 5 bases from V and 0 bases from J, the junction contained 7 bases not matched to a gene. Germline CDR1 and CDR2: MNHEY and SVGAGI. The CDR3 nucleotides are TGTGCCAGCAGTCGGAAGCGGGAACTAGCCAAAAACATTCAGTACTTC. Amino acids: CASSRKRELAKNIQYF.

This clonotype was observed a handful of times. The chain joins TRBV7-9 to TRBJ1-2; D call uncertain. Germline V lookup: CDR1 SEHNR, CDR2 FQNEAQ (reference sequence). This CDR3 has 14 amino acids. V was clipped by 4 bases and J by 5 bases, with 14 bases between them. The CDR3 region is CASSSIRRGYGYTF. In DNA, the CDR3 is TGTGCCAGCAGCTCCATTAGGCGGGGATATGGCTACACCTTC.

This clonotype came up a few times. The chain joins TRBV7-9 to TRBJ2-1; D gene ambiguous. The CDR3 is 16 amino acids. In germline, CDR1 is SEHNR, CDR2 FQNEAQ (reference sequence). V dropped 1 base and J dropped 7 bases, with 17 bases sitting between them. CDR3 nucleotide sequence: TGTGCCAGCAGCTTAGTCCGCGACCTTTTATATAATGAGCAGTTCTTC. This sequence encodes CASSLVRDLLYNEQFF.

The sample holds many counts of this clonotype. J is TRBJ2-3 and V is TRBV4-2; 10 bases agree with TRBD2. The germline V gene encodes CDR1 LGHNA and CDR2 YNFKEQ. V lost 0 bases and J lost 4; bases outside the gene matches: 1. The CDR3 runs to 15 residues. This chain's CDR3 is CASSQEAGGPDTQYF. CDR3 bases: TGTGCCAGCAGCCAAGAAGCGGGAGGGCCAGATACGCAGTATTTT.

This sequence joins TRBV20-1 and TRBJ2-1, with 11 nucleotides matching TRBD2. Trimming cost V 2 bases and J 10 bases; bases outside gene matches: 13. CDR3 length: 16 amino acids. CDR1 and CDR2 (germline): DFQATT, SNEGSKA (reference sequence). The CDR3 sequence is CSARLFRASGRWEQFF. In DNA, the CDR3 is TGCAGTGCTAGACTATTTCGGGCTAGCGGGAGGTGGGAGCAGTTCTTC.

The rearrangement uses TRBV7-2 and TRBJ2-1; D gene ambiguous. Trimming removed 5 bases from V and 12 bases from J, with 14 bases in between. There are 12 residues in the CDR3. The germline V gene encodes CDR1 SGHTA and CDR2 FQGNSA. The CDR3 DNA reads as TGTGCCAGCAGCGTCCCAAACCGGATGCAGTTCTTC. Translated, it gives CASSVPNRMQFF.

J is TRBJ2-5 and V is TRBV11-3; 7 bases agree with TRBD2. Trimming removed 9 bases from V and 11 bases from J; junction bases left unmatched: 18. This CDR3 region has 14 residues. The germline CDR1 and CDR2 sequences are SGHNT and YENEEA. CDR3 DNA sequence: TGTGCCAGGACCGGCGGGAGTTGTTACAATGAGCAGTACTTC. Amino acid sequence: CARTGGSCYNEQYF.